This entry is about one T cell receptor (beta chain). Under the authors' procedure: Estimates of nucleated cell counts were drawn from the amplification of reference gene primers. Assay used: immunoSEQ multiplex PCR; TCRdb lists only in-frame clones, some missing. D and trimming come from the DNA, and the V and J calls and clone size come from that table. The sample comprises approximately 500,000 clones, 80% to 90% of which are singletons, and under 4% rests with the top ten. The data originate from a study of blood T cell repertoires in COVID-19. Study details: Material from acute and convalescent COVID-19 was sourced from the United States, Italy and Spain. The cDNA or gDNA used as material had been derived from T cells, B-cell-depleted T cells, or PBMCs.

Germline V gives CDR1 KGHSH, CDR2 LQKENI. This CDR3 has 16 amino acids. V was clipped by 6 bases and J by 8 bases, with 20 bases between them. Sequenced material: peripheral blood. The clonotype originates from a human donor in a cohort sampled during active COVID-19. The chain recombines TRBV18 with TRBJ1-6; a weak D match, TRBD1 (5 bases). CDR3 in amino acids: CASSLHRQTGDSPLHF. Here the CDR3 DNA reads TGTGCCAGCTCCCTCCACCGACAGACCGGTGATTCACCCCTCCACTTT.